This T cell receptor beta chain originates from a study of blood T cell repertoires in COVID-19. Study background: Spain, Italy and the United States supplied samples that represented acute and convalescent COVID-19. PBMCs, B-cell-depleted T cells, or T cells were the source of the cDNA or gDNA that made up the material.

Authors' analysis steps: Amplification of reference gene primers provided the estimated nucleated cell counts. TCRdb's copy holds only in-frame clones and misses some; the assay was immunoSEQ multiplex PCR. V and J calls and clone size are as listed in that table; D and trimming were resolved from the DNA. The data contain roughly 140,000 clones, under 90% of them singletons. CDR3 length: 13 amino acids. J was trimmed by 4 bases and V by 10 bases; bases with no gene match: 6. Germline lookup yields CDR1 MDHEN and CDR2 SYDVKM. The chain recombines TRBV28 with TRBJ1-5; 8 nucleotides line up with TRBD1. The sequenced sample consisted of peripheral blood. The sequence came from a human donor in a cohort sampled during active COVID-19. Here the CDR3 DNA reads TGTGCCACCCACCAGGGGGCGAATCAGCCCCAGCATTTT. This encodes CATHQGANQPQHF.